These 8 T cell receptor beta chains were all obtained from the same sample, sequenced in a study of early T cells in non-severe SARS-CoV-2 infection. TCRdb passed the 5' RACE reads through MiXCR, listing each CDR3 protein once. The sample contains 45,000 to 60,000 distinct CDR3 sequences, under 11% of which appear only once. Sample: whole blood. The receptors here all came from an adult who was a healthcare worker with PCR-confirmed SARS-CoV-2 infection or an uninfected control (not recorded which).

A remark on this clonotype: Given a much more abundant clone one base away, this may be a read error. CDR3: CTSSRTDYGYTF. The CDR3 bases are TGTACCAGCAGCAGGACAGACTATGGCTACACCTTC. This sequence joins TRBV6-5 and TRBJ1-2, with D maybe TRBD1 (6 bases). The CDR3 is made up of 12 amino acids. The germline CDR1 and CDR2 sequences are MNHEY and SVGAGI.

This clonotype was found many times. The rearrangement joins TRBV5-1 to TRBJ1-3; TRBD1 is a possible D gene (5 bases). There are 14 residues in the CDR3. Looked up from germline, CDR1 is SGHRS and CDR2 is YFSETQ. V was pared by 3 bases and J by 8 bases, with 15 bases between. CDR3 DNA sequence: TGCGCCAGCAGCTCCGGGACCCTCGGCGACACCATATATTTT. It specifies CASSSGTLGDTIYF.

This clonotype was seen a handful of times. The chain uses TRBV30 and TRBJ2-7; D gene uncertain. Trimming shortened V by 0 bases and J by 5 bases, and 20 bases separated the two germline ends. The V gene's germline CDR1 is GTSNPN and CDR2 SVGIG (reference sequence). The CDR3 is 16 residues long. The CDR3: CAWSVEGLRRVHEQYF. CDR3 DNA sequence: TGTGCCTGGAGTGTAGAAGGCCTCCGAAGGGTCCACGAGCAGTACTTC.

The chain joins TRBV7-3 to TRBJ2-1; no clear D. Trimming stripped 1 base from V and 4 bases from J, with 8 bases between. There are 14 residues in the CDR3. CDR1 and CDR2 from the germline V gene are SGHTA and FQGTGA. The CDR3 bases are TGTGCCAGCAGCTTAATTGGTACTTACAATGAGCAGTTCTTC. This gives the protein CASSLIGTYNEQFF.

This clonotype appeared a few times. The chain has TRBV27 and TRBJ1-2, with 7 positions matching TRBD1. Germline V gene data show CDR1 as MNHEY and CDR2 as SMNVEV (reference sequence). Trimming took 5 bases from V and 4 from J; bases not matched to a gene: 4. The length of the CDR3 is 13 residues. The CDR3 DNA reads as TGTGCCAGCAGTGCCGACAGGGCCTATGGCTACACCTTC. This translates into CASSADRAYGYTF.

This clonotype was picked up many times. The chain employs TRBV5-1 and TRBJ2-5; D gene ambiguous. This CDR3 has 14 residues. V lost 3 bases and J 1 base, leaving 10 bases between the germline ends. CDR1 is SGHRS, CDR2 YFSETQ, per germline. As DNA, the CDR3 is TGCGCCAGCAGCTCCGGACCTAGCCAAGAGACCCAGTACTTC. Translating it yields CASSSGPSQETQYF.

This clonotype was recorded at least ten times. This chain joins TRBV7-3 and TRBJ2-7, with D possibly being TRBD1 or TRBD2 (5 bases each). There are 15 residues in the CDR3. With 1 base removed from V and 3 bases from J, the gap between germline ends came to 13 bases. CDR1 is SGHTA and CDR2 is FQGTGA in the germline V gene. CDR3 coding DNA: TGTGCCAGCAGCTTAAATCAGGGACCATTCTACGAGCAGTACTTC. It translates to CASSLNQGPFYEQYF.

This clonotype was observed many times. This chain links TRBV9 with TRBJ2-3, with D maybe TRBD2 (7 bases). V lost 4 bases and J 0 bases, leaving 15 bases between the germline ends. Germline CDR1 reads SGDLS; CDR2 reads YYNGEE. CDR3 length: 16 residues. In DNA form, the CDR3 reads TGTGCCAGCAGCCGAGGGGGGGAGGTTAGCACAGATACGCAGTATTTT. This sequence encodes CASSRGGEVSTDTQYF.